This T cell receptor (beta chain) was identified during a study of Graves' ophthalmopathy and Graves' hyperthyroidism. This clonotype was detected ten times or more. For repertoire sequencing, the TCR beta CDR3 regions were amplified from RNA transcripts. Amplification began with first-round RT-PCR using HTBI primers, then second-round multiplex PCR was performed. TCRdb re-derived calls from the multiplex PCR reads in MiXCR, one entry per CDR3 protein. The profile shows 200,000 to 250,000 distinct CDR3 sequences, roughly 29% of them singletons. Deletions cut 1 base from V and 4 bases from J, with 10 bases between. There are 15 residues in the CDR3. From germline, CDR1 is SGHAT and CDR2 FQNNGV.

The sample comprised peripheral blood. The receptor comes from a man over 45 with Graves' ophthalmopathy. The V gene is TRBV11-2, the J gene TRBJ2-2; tentative D call: TRBD1 (6 bases). The CDR3 bases are TGTGCCAGCAGCTTAGCTACAGGGACCACCGGGGAGCTGTTTTTT. Protein sequence: CASSLATGTTGELFF. The full variable domain, with the rest looked up from reference TRBV11-2 and TRBJ2-2, is EAGVAQSPRYKIIEKRQSVAFWCNPISGHATLYWYQQILGQGPKLLIQFQNNGVVDDSQLPKDRFSAERLKGVDSTLKIQPAKLEDSAVYLCASSLATGTTGELFFGEGSRLTVL.